This T cell receptor (beta chain) is drawn from a study of T cell responses to AZD1222 COVID-19 vaccine listed by TCRdb under 2021. Describing the broader study: AZD1222 recipients whose second dose came at about 4 weeks and those whose second dose came at about 12 weeks were combined into one group, since spike-specific TCR depth and breadth did not differ between the two schedules. A total of around 240 trial participants underwent TCR sequencing, of whom about 200 received two doses of AZD1222 and about 25 received two doses of the MenACWY control vaccine. Trial participants were enrolled by age into subgroups of 18-55, 56-69 and 70-plus years, and about 150, 27 and 61 TCR-sequenced participants, respectively, were included in these subgroups.

The meaning of the sample's time point label: baseline before first vaccination. Samples from vaccinated people were obtained from the UK trials COV001 and COV002, which included a single-blind randomized controlled phase 2/3 trial of AZD1222 (ChAdOx1 nCoV-19) in healthy adults. Trial participant PBMC samples were collected at day 0 and day 28 after the second dose for TCRbeta chain sequencing. Points the paper makes about the study in general: No day 14 peak-response samples were available, so repertoires were characterized only after the peak T cell response. Vaccine-associated CD4 TCRs spanned the whole spike protein, with dominant responses in regions 160-218 and 743-854. Participants were mostly white British, with more females than males. The authors suggested clonal diversity may have been underestimated. A significant rise in spike-specific TCR breadth and depth was observed after two AZD1222 doses relative to day 0 and relative to MenACWY recipients. Conclusions about previously exposed vaccinees were limited because only six or seven AZD1222 recipients were SARS-CoV-2 seropositive at baseline. The 56-69-year group was small, and its depth increase did not reach significance, likely because of low power. Reportedly, almost half of the unique spike-specific TCRs recognized epitopes lying outside the regions that are mutated in the B.1.351 and B.1.1.7 variants.

The CDR3 regions of human TCRbeta chains were analyzed by immunosequencing. Under the source paper's analysis protocol: Repertoire TCRs were matched against a reference library of SARS-CoV-2-specific TCRs generated with the MIRA antigen-specificity platform. Breadth was defined as the fraction of unique TCRs that were SARS-CoV-2-associated, and depth was defined as the fraction of total T cells that were SARS-CoV-2-associated. Each spike-specific TCR was assigned to its reactive spike region and to a CD4 or CD8 class using the MIRA data. Log10-transformed breadth and depth values were compared by one-way ANOVA with Sidak's multiple comparisons tests. TCRdb provides this immuneACCESS table in a form limited to in-frame rearrangements. Some clones are lacking; in checked studies, under half of them reflect an unresolved V gene, and why the rest are absent is not known. The V and J calls and clone size were taken over from that table, and D and trimming were inferred from the DNA. Within this sample are 150,000 or so clones, with roughly 90% of them counted one time only. The ten largest clones capture 1.2% to 1.5% of the sample.

This clone came up once. The target of this receptor is not known. One base away there is no much larger clone; base qualities are not given. This TCR derives from an adult in good health. The sequenced sample was peripheral blood, obtained on day 0 of AZD1222 vaccination.

The CDR3 reads as follows: CASSPGQGTSYGYTF. Here is the DNA: TGTGCCAGCAGCCCGGGACAGGGGACCTCATATGGCTACACCTTC. The V and J genes are TRBV7-2 and TRBJ1-2, with TRBD1 matching 10 junction bases. From V the trimming removes 5 bases and from J it removes 5 bases, while the gene matches leave 8 bases of the junction unaccounted for. Including cysteine and phenylalanine, the CDR3 has 15 amino acids. Only CDR3 DNA is held: 45 bases, read in frame from base 1. The germline V gene supplies CDR1 SGHTA and CDR2 FQGNSA.